This TCR beta chain was identified in a study of T cell responses to AZD1222 COVID-19 vaccine. The CDR3 is 13 amino acids. CDR1 and CDR2 (germline): MDHEN, SYDVKM. General observations from the study: Repertoire sampling happened only post peak T cell response.

About this clone: The antigen remains undetermined.

The repertoire was sequenced with immunoSEQ multiplex PCR; TCRdb's copy has only in-frame clones and lacks some. The sample carries fewer than 120,000 clones, roughly 90% recorded once. The specimen was peripheral blood, collected on day 0 of AZD1222 vaccination. This rearrangement joins TRBV28 to TRBJ1-2; D is unresolved. The sequence derives from an adult in good health. CDR3 in DNA: TGTGCTGGCCTTGGGCGGGAGAACTATGGCTACACCTTC. Encoded protein: CAGLGRENYGYTF.